This T cell receptor (beta chain) appears in the sequencing data of a study of circulating CD8 cells and anti-PD-1 response in melanoma. Study-level background: Anti-PD-1 was first-line therapy for about 50% of the 13 patients. Response groups: complete/partial responders versus stable/progressive non-responders. Notes on the study in general: Published repertoire comparisons used only baseline and M1 samples from a small cohort with few responders. Clonotype sharing was highest between DPOS and TIGIT subsets.

Each library started from about 15 ng of total RNA using the QIAseq Immune Repertoire TCR panel. TCRdb re-called the reads through MiXCR, storing one row per CDR3 protein. The sample consists of some 400 distinct CDR3 sequences, around 5.9% of them appearing once. Sorting of live CD3+CD8+TCRalphabeta+ cells by PD-1 and/or TIGIT gave four subsets. A word on this clonotype: Its antigen is currently unknown. Sequence at one end of the junction differs from germline and may be a read error.

This CDR3 is 16 amino acids long. The V gene's germline CDR1 is SGHKS and CDR2 YYEKEE (reference sequence). The chain has TRBV5-5 and TRBJ1-3; no reliable D call. The specimen comprised CD8+ T cells from PBMCs, sampled at baseline or after one month of anti-PD-1 therapy (not recorded which). The TCR comes from a human donor with melanoma. For the CDR3, the DNA is TGCGCCAGCAGCTTGACGCGGGCTAGCTCTGGAAACACCATATATTTT. It encodes CASSLTRASSGNTIYF.